These T cell receptor beta chains were read from a single sample in a study of shared clonotypes between healthy human individuals. The protocol was immunoSEQ multiplex PCR, while the TCRdb copy is restricted to in-frame clones and leaves out a portion. The table includes fewer than 600,000 clones, 79% detected once. Material for sequencing was PBMCs. The origin of the receptors is a woman between 35 and 50 years old in good health. Some clones in this sample may be carry-over from other donors' samples. The CDR3 runs from the conserved cysteine through the conserved F or W. A D gene is named only where the DNA matches it firmly. Some rows have no size entry. The others give once, few or many, or a class for an expanded clone.

>TRBV9|-|TRBJ2-1|-
CASSVEAAPYNEQFF
TGTGCCAGCAGCGTAGAGGCGGCCCCCTACAATGAGCAGTTCTTC
>TRBV20-1|-|TRBJ2-1|-
CSARVDDEQFF
TGCAGTGCTAGAGTAGACGATGAGCAGTTCTTC
>TRBV6-1|-|TRBJ2-5|-
CASSGGPRRQETQYF
TGTGCCAGCAGCGGTGGACCCCGACGCCAAGAGACCCAGTACTTC
>TRBV28|-|TRBJ1-1|TRBD1
CASPGAGGRAEAFF
TGTGCCAGCCCTGGGGCAGGGGGTAGGGCTGAAGCTTTCTTT
>TRBV28|once|TRBJ2-7|-
CASSFRGGYEQYF
TGTGCCAGCAGTTTTCGAGGCGGGTACGAGCAGTACTTC
>TRBV28|many|TRBJ1-2|-
CASSLVPLGYGYTF
TGTGCCAGCAGTTTAGTTCCTCTAGGCTATGGCTACACCTTC
>TRBV7-9|-|TRBJ2-7|TRBD1
CASSLVAGGGDEQYF
TGTGCCAGCAGCTTAGTTGCAGGGGGCGGCGACGAGCAGTACTTC
>TRBV30|few|TRBJ2-1|-
CAWSSLRGPRYNEQFF
TGTGCCTGGAGTTCCTTAAGGGGTCCAAGGTACAATGAGCAGTTCTTC
>TRBV6-6|-|TRBJ2-5|TRBD2
CASSTGLAGVETQYF
TGTGCCAGCAGTACGGGACTAGCGGGCGTAGAGACCCAGTACTTC
>TRBV30|-|TRBJ2-3|-
CAWSGSTRASTDTQYF
TGTGCCTGGAGTGGGTCAACAAGAGCTAGCACAGATACGCAGTATTTT
>TRBV4-2|-|TRBJ2-7|TRBD1
CASSQAGTGPYEQYF
TGTGCCAGCAGCCAAGCCGGGACAGGGCCCTACGAGCAGTACTTC
>TRBV9|-|TRBJ2-1|-
CASSVVVNRIGGEQFF
TGTGCCAGCAGCGTAGTTGTAAACCGAATTGGGGGCGAGCAGTTCTTC
>TRBV20-1|once|TRBJ2-1|-
CSFLYNEQFF
TGCAGTTTCCTCTACAATGAGCAGTTCTTC
>TRBV28|-|TRBJ2-2|TRBD1
CASRGDRGITGELFF
TGTGCCAGCAGAGGGGACAGGGGGATCACCGGGGAGCTGTTTTTT
>TRBV9|-|TRBJ1-2|-
CASSVAGYGYTF
TGTGCCAGCAGCGTAGCAGGGTACGGCTACACCTTC
>TRBV13|-|TRBJ2-1|-
CASTLLQGVNEQFF
TGTGCCAGCACCCTATTACAGGGTGTGAATGAGCAGTTCTTC
>TRBV19|-|TRBJ2-4|-
CVSSIGLEGAKNIQYF
TGTGTCAGTAGTATAGGGTTGGAAGGGGCCAAAAACATTCAGTACTTC
>TRBV4-3|-|TRBJ2-5|TRBD2
CASSHRLAVQETQYF
TGCGCCAGCAGCCACAGACTAGCGGTACAAGAGACCCAGTACTTC
>TRBV4-1|-|TRBJ2-7|-
CASSQQSGSSYEQYF
TGCGCCAGCAGCCAACAGTCGGGGAGCTCCTACGAGCAGTACTTC
>TRBV28|-|TRBJ1-5|-
CASRQSNQPQHF
TGTGCCAGCAGACAAAGCAATCAGCCCCAGCATTTT
>TRBV19|-|TRBJ1-5|TRBD1
CASSAPGTGTSNQPQHF
TGTGCCAGTAGTGCACCCGGGACAGGGACAAGCAATCAGCCCCAGCATTTT
>TRBV6-5|-|TRBJ2-7|-
CASSYGRNSYEQYF
TGTGCCAGCAGTTACGGACGGAACTCCTACGAGCAGTACTTC
>TRBV5-1|-|TRBJ2-5|-
CASSGGVGETQYF
TGCGCCAGCTCAGGCGGGGTAGGAGAGACCCAGTACTTC
>TRBV19|once|TRBJ1-1|TRBD1
CASSLQGDTEAFF
TGTGCCAGTAGCCTACAGGGGGACACTGAAGCTTTCTTT
>TRBV5-4|-|TRBJ2-3|TRBD1
CASRPDRETDTQYF
TGTGCCAGCAGACCCGACAGGGAGACAGATACGCAGTATTTT
>TRBV6-1|-|TRBJ1-5|-
CASSESGQSNQPQHF
TGTGCCAGCAGTGAATCGGGGCAGAGCAATCAGCCCCAGCATTTT
>TRBV6-4|-|TRBJ1-2|TRBD1
CASYPDRAINRYTF
TGTGCCAGTTATCCCGACAGGGCAATAAATCGCTACACCTTC
>TRBV25-1|once|TRBJ2-1|-
CASRVAGDYNEQFF
TGTGCCAGCAGGGTGGCAGGAGACTACAATGAGCAGTTCTTC
>TRBV28|-|TRBJ2-7|TRBD1
CASSLMGQGSYEQYF
TGTGCCAGCAGTTTAATGGGACAGGGTTCCTACGAGCAGTACTTC
>TRBV29-1|-|TRBJ1-1|-
CSVRGGAEAFF
TGCAGCGTGCGGGGGGGCGCTGAAGCTTTCTTT
>TRBV27|-|TRBJ1-1|TRBD1
CASSFYRGRHFNTEAFF
TGTGCCAGCAGTTTTTACAGGGGGAGGCATTTTAACACTGAAGCTTTCTTT
>TRBV11-3|few|TRBJ2-2|-
CASSGGTALQNTGELFF
TGTGCCAGCAGCGGAGGGACAGCCCTACAGAACACCGGGGAGCTGTTTTTT
>TRBV15|-|TRBJ1-5|TRBD1
CATSPGQGARSNQPQHF
TGTGCCACCAGCCCGGGACAGGGGGCTAGGAGCAATCAGCCCCAGCATTTT
>TRBV7-8|-|TRBJ1-2|-
CASSEDRSNYGYTF
TGTGCCAGCAGCGAAGACCGTTCTAACTATGGCTACACCTTC
>TRBV2|few|TRBJ2-7|TRBD2
CASRGLAYEQYF
TGTGCCAGCAGAGGACTAGCCTACGAGCAGTACTTC
>TRBV9|-|TRBJ2-1|-
CASSVLNEQFF
TGTGCCAGCAGCGTACTCAATGAGCAGTTCTTC
>TRBV7-2|-|TRBJ1-2|-
CASSSRTRDYGYTF
TGTGCCAGCAGCTCCAGAACGAGGGACTATGGCTACACCTTC
>TRBV4-1|-|TRBJ2-1|-
CASSPTGLDEQFF
TGCGCCAGCAGCCCAACGGGACTCGATGAGCAGTTCTTC
>TRBV4-3|-|TRBJ1-5|-
CASSQDLPGSNQPQHF
TGCGCCAGCAGCCAAGATCTCCCGGGGAGCAATCAGCCCCAGCATTTT
>TRBV4-1|-|TRBJ2-7|-
CASSQPTGGRYEQYF
TGCGCCAGCAGCCAACCGACTGGGGGGAGATACGAGCAGTACTTC
>TRBV2|-|TRBJ1-1|-
CASREDTEAFF
TGTGCCAGCAGGGAGGATACTGAAGCTTTCTTT
>TRBV28|-|TRBJ2-4|TRBD2
CASSLPDRGRTKNIQYF
TGTGCCAGCAGTTTACCCGACCGCGGGAGAACGAAAAACATTCAGTACTTC
>TRBV18|-|TRBJ2-2|TRBD1
CASSPRTTGQGAGELFF
TGTGCCAGCTCACCTCGGACGACTGGACAGGGGGCCGGGGAGCTGTTTTTT
>TRBV6-1|-|TRBJ1-1|-
CASRNRDTEAFF
TGTGCCAGCAGAAACAGGGACACTGAAGCTTTCTTT
>TRBV5-4|-|TRBJ2-3|-
CASSPELPGPLVYTQYF
TGTGCCAGCAGCCCAGAACTCCCGGGACCGCTCGTGTATACGCAGTATTTT
>TRBV4-2|-|TRBJ1-6|-
CASSQDETGSGISPLHF
TGTGCCAGCAGCCAAGACGAAACAGGGAGCGGGATTTCACCCCTCCACTTT
>TRBV12-1|-|TRBJ2-5|-
CASSFRETQYF
TGTGCCAGCAGCTTTCGAGAGACCCAGTACTTC
>TRBV2|-|TRBJ2-5|TRBD2
CASSPGLAGLKTQYF
TGTGCCAGCAGCCCGGGACTAGCGGGATTAAAGACCCAGTACTTC
>TRBV15|-|TRBJ2-2|-
CATSPSARASGELFF
TGTGCCACCAGCCCTTCGGCCAGGGCATCCGGGGAGCTGTTTTTT
>TRBV5-4|-|TRBJ2-3|-
CASSRRLAESTDTQYF
TGTGCCAGCAGCCGCCGCCTGGCGGAGAGCACAGATACGCAGTATTTT
>TRBV27|many|TRBJ2-1|TRBD2
CASSSSGTSGVSYNEQFF
TGTGCCAGCAGTTCGTCCGGGACTAGCGGGGTCTCCTACAATGAGCAGTTCTTC
>TRBV5-1|few|TRBJ1-1|-
CASSLPAGNTEAFF
TGCGCCAGCAGCTTGCCGGCAGGGAACACTGAAGCTTTCTTT
>TRBV28|-|TRBJ2-5|TRBD2
CASSPAGGRMETQYF
TGTGCCAGCAGCCCAGCGGGAGGGAGGATGGAGACCCAGTACTTC
>TRBV9|few|TRBJ2-2|-
CASSVNTGELFF
TGTGCCAGCAGCGTAAACACCGGGGAGCTGTTTTTT
>TRBV2|-|TRBJ2-1|TRBD2
CASIRLAGVFNEQFF
TGTGCCAGCATCAGACTAGCGGGAGTGTTCAATGAGCAGTTCTTC
>TRBV7-8|-|TRBJ1-3|-
CASSFSGNTIYF
TGTGCCAGCAGCTTCTCAGGAAACACCATATATTTT
>TRBV5-6|-|TRBJ2-1|-
CASSVQGGPYNEQFF
TGTGCCAGCAGCGTACAGGGTGGCCCTTACAATGAGCAGTTCTTC
>TRBV28|-|TRBJ2-5|TRBD2
CASSSFGLAGGGQETQYF
TGTGCCAGCAGTTCATTCGGACTAGCGGGAGGGGGGCAAGAGACCCAGTACTTC
>TRBV4-2|-|TRBJ2-1|TRBD2
CASSQGSAGGPPEQFF
TGTGCCAGCAGCCAAGGCAGCGCGGGAGGACCCCCCGAGCAGTTCTTC